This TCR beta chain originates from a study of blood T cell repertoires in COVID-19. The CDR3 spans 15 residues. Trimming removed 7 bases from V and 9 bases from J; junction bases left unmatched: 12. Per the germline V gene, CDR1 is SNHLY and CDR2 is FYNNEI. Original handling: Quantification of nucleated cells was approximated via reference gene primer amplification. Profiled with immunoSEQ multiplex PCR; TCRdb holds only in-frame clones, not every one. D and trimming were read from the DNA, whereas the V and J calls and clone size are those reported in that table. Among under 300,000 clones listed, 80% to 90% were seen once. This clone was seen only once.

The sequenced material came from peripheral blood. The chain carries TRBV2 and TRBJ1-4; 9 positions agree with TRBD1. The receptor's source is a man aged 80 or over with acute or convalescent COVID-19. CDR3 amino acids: CASKSSGTGWQKLFF. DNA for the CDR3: TGTGCCAGCAAATCATCCGGGACAGGGTGGCAAAAACTGTTTTTT.